One and the same sample provided the 5 T cell receptor beta chains below, sequenced in a study of blood T cell repertoires in COVID-19. Sequenced by immunoSEQ multiplex PCR; TCRdb stores in-frame clones only, minus some. The table records around 240,000 clones, roughly nine tenths of them present only once. Sample: PBMCs or T cells enriched from blood (not recorded which). The receptor set was obtained from a human donor in a cohort exposed to, infected with or recovered from COVID-19 (not recorded which). The donor label of this sample is uncertain.

With respect to this clone: This same CDR3 is encoded by further DNA sequences in the sample. The chain carries TRBV5-4 and TRBJ1-2; D perhaps matches TRBD1 (5 bases). This CDR3 comprises 14 residues. Germline V gives CDR1 SGHNT, CDR2 YYREEE (reference sequence). V lost 0 bases, J lost 2 bases, and 8 bases lay in between. CDR3 sequence (DNA): TGTGCCAGCAGCTTGGGGGGCAGAAACTATGGCTACACCTTC. Translated, it gives CASSLGGRNYGYTF.

This sequence joins TRBV30 and TRBJ1-5, with 11 bases aligning to TRBD1. There are 13 residues in the CDR3. The trim removed 7 bases at V and 7 bases at J, leaving 6 bases unmatched. Germline V gene sequence: CDR1 GTSNPN, CDR2 SVGIG (reference sequence). CDR3 amino acids: CALDRGQWQPQHF. DNA for the CDR3: TGTGCCTTGGACAGGGGGCAATGGCAGCCCCAGCATTTT.

V and J are TRBV5-1 and TRBJ1-1; D call uncertain. Per the germline V gene, CDR1 is SGHRS and CDR2 is YFSETQ. V lost 4 bases to trimming and J lost 1 base, with 8 bases between them. The CDR3 loop spans 13 amino acids. CDR3 nucleotide sequence: TGCGCCAGCAGCCCCCGGTCGAACACTGAAGCTTTCTTT. It encodes CASSPRSNTEAFF.

The chain uses TRBV3-1 (or the pseudogene TRBV3-2) and TRBJ2-3; 8 nucleotides match TRBD2. With V trimmed by 1 base and J by 3 bases, 9 bases remained unmatched. Germline V gene data show CDR1 as LGHDT and CDR2 as YNNKEL (reference sequence). The CDR3 contains 17 residues. CDR3 bases: TGTGCCAGCAGCCAAGGGGATCCGCGGGGGGCAACAGATACGCAGTATTTT. It codes for CASSQGDPRGATDTQYF.

The chain links TRBV5-1 to TRBJ1-1, with 7 bases fitting TRBD1. Germline values: CDR1 SGHRS, CDR2 YFSETQ. After removal of 1 base from V and 2 bases from J, the junction contained 8 bases not matched to a gene. The CDR3 is made up of 16 amino acids. CDR3 nucleotide sequence: TGCGCCAGCAGCTTGCGGATTGCAGGGGGAAACACTGAAGCTTTCTTT. Translation gives CASSLRIAGGNTEAFF.